The following is a T cell receptor beta chain sequence with its context. Its antigen is not known. The data belong to a study of monozygotic twins with inflammatory bowel disease. Points from the study as a whole: Diversity of TCRbeta measured by inverse Simpson was lower in IBD patients than in healthy co-twins.

This CDR3 is 14 amino acids long. Germline CDR1 is SGHVS and CDR2 is FQNEAQ. Investigators extracted total RNA from whole blood and did not sort T cells. Every TCR library used approximately 3,700 ng of total RNA. Template switching was used to attach UMIs, which incorporated a 6-nucleotide sample barcode. Following a re-call of the 5' RACE reads, TCRdb has one entry per CDR3 protein and lacks DNA. This sample carries 150,000 or so distinct CDR3 sequences, with roughly 1.2% going to the ten biggest clones. This chain connects TRBV7-8 to TRBJ1-1. Sequences were obtained from blood. This sequence originates from a human donor with ulcerative colitis or Crohn's disease, or a healthy co-twin of an affected twin (not recorded which). The CDR3 here is CASSLARASTEAFF.